The rows below give T cell receptor beta chains drawn from one sample of a study of B cell selection in AIRE deficiency. Here immunoSEQ multiplex PCR was the method, and the copy in TCRdb shows in-frame clones only, minus some. The repertoire consists of over 15,000 clones, with under 95% occurring once and the leading ten covering about 0.89%. What was sequenced was CD4+CD25+ Tregs sorted from PBMCs. The source is a human donor in good health. Both conserved end residues are part of each CDR3. Each record gives: clone size, J gene, V gene, D gene, CDR3 protein, CDR3 DNA. The D gene is left open where the match is weak. Rows may omit the clone size; those that give it use once, few, many or a size class.

size: .
J: TRBJ2-1
V: TRBV7-2
D: .
CDR3: CASSKGDQGYNEQFF
DNA: TGTGCCAGCAGCAAAGGAGATCAGGGATACAATGAGCAGTTCTTC

size: .
J: TRBJ1-2
V: TRBV28
D: .
CDR3: CASSLSQVYYGYTF
DNA: TGTGCCAGCAGTTTGTCACAGGTCTACTATGGCTACACCTTC

size: .
J: TRBJ1-2
V: TRBV20-1
D: TRBD1
CDR3: CSAWDSYGYTF
DNA: TGCAGTGCTTGGGACAGCTATGGCTACACCTTC

size: few
J: TRBJ1-6
V: TRBV6-1
D: .
CDR3: CASSEYRDIDSPLHF
DNA: TGTGCCAGCAGTGAATACCGGGACATTGATTCACCCCTCCACTTT

size: .
J: TRBJ2-5
V: TRBV15
D: .
CDR3: CATSSSAETQYF
DNA: TGTGCCACCAGTTCCTCGGCAGAGACCCAGTACTTC

size: .
J: TRBJ2-1
V: TRBV2
D: TRBD2
CDR3: CASAGTSLDEQFF
DNA: TGTGCCAGCGCGGGGACTAGCCTCGATGAGCAGTTCTTC

size: .
J: TRBJ2-6
V: TRBV19
D: TRBD1
CDR3: CASSNGQAGANVLTF
DNA: TGTGCCAGTAGCAACGGACAGGCTGGGGCCAACGTCCTGACTTTC

size: .
J: TRBJ1-1
V: TRBV21-1
D: .
CDR3: CASSKVDRRF
DNA: TGTGCCAGCAGCAAAGTGGACAGGCGGTTT

size: .
J: TRBJ2-1
V: TRBV7-2
D: TRBD2
CDR3: CASKGGRAYNEQFF
DNA: TGTGCCAGCAAGGGCGGGAGGGCCTACAATGAGCAGTTCTTC

size: .
J: TRBJ2-3
V: TRBV18
D: .
CDR3: CASSPRQDTQYF
DNA: TGTGCCAGCTCTCCCAGACAGGATACGCAGTATTTT

size: .
J: TRBJ2-7
V: TRBV19
D: TRBD1
CDR3: CASSMRTGGYEQYF
DNA: TGTGCCAGTAGCATGAGGACAGGGGGCTACGAGCAGTACTTC

size: .
J: TRBJ2-3
V: TRBV5-1
D: TRBD2
CDR3: CASSNGLAGSTDTQYF
DNA: TGCGCCAGCAGCAACGGACTAGCGGGAAGCACAGATACGCAGTATTTT

size: .
J: TRBJ1-6
V: TRBV19
D: TRBD1
CDR3: CATQDRGNSYNSPLHF
DNA: TGTGCCACCCAGGACAGGGGAAACTCCTATAATTCACCCCTCCACTTT

size: .
J: TRBJ1-4
V: TRBV4-1
D: TRBD1
CDR3: CASSHTGQGLVKLFF
DNA: TGCGCCAGCAGCCATACGGGACAGGGTTTGGTGAAACTGTTTTTT

size: once
J: TRBJ1-4
V: TRBV6-1
D: .
CDR3: CASSVGLINEKLFF
DNA: TGTGCCAGCAGTGTGGGCCTAATTAATGAAAAACTGTTTTTT

size: .
J: TRBJ1-2
V: TRBV2
D: .
CDR3: CASAGGGYGYTF
DNA: TGTGCCAGCGCGGGCGGGGGCTATGGCTACACCTTC

size: .
J: TRBJ2-5
V: TRBV6-5
D: .
CDR3: CASSYTGTPGGTQYF
DNA: TGTGCCAGCAGTTACACGGGGACCCCCGGAGGGACCCAGTACTTC

size: .
J: TRBJ2-3
V: TRBV7-2
D: .
CDR3: CASSVDNTADTQYF
DNA: TGTGCCAGCAGCGTCGACAACACCGCAGATACGCAGTATTTT

size: .
J: TRBJ2-7
V: TRBV5-5
D: .
CDR3: CASSAGREPYEQYF
DNA: TGTGCCAGCAGCGCCGGAAGGGAACCCTACGAGCAGTACTTC

size: .
J: TRBJ2-7
V: TRBV5-1
D: .
CDR3: CASSLMGAKGYEQYF
DNA: TGCGCCAGCAGCTTGATGGGGGCCAAGGGCTACGAGCAGTACTTC

size: .
J: TRBJ2-2
V: TRBV28
D: .
CDR3: CASSPTPGRFRAGELFF
DNA: TGTGCCAGCAGTCCGACCCCGGGGCGGTTTCGGGCCGGGGAGCTGTTTTTT

size: .
J: TRBJ2-1
V: TRBV4-2
D: TRBD2
CDR3: CASSQVTSGRSEQFF
DNA: TGTGCCAGCAGCCAAGTTACTAGCGGGAGGTCTGAGCAGTTCTTC

size: once
J: TRBJ1-5
V: TRBV7-2
D: .
CDR3: CASSLDPGQPQHF
DNA: TGTGCCAGCAGCTTAGACCCAGGTCAGCCCCAGCATTTT

size: .
J: TRBJ1-3
V: TRBV28
D: TRBD1
CDR3: CASRQGAGNTIYF
DNA: TGTGCCAGCAGGCAGGGGGCCGGAAACACCATATATTTT

size: .
J: TRBJ2-3
V: TRBV6-6
D: .
CDR3: CASSSYTDTQYF
DNA: TGTGCCAGCAGTTCCTACACAGATACGCAGTATTTT

size: .
J: TRBJ1-1
V: TRBV19
D: .
CDR3: CASSRREGTEAFF
DNA: TGTGCCAGTAGTAGGAGGGAAGGGACTGAAGCTTTCTTT

size: .
J: TRBJ2-3
V: TRBV7-2
D: .
CDR3: CASSLTAERVTQYF
DNA: TGTGCCAGCAGCTTAACAGCCGAGCGGGTTACGCAGTATTTT

size: .
J: TRBJ2-3
V: TRBV7-9
D: .
CDR3: CASSLAVSRRGTDTQYF
DNA: TGTGCCAGCAGCTTAGCGGTCAGCCGGAGGGGTACAGATACGCAGTATTTT

size: .
J: TRBJ2-1
V: TRBV28
D: TRBD2
CDR3: CASSLVGGAVYNEQFF
DNA: TGTGCCAGCAGTTTAGTCGGGGGGGCAGTCTACAATGAGCAGTTCTTC

size: .
J: TRBJ2-6
V: TRBV6-1
D: .
CDR3: CASSQQFTGAVLTF
DNA: TGTGCCAGCAGCCAACAGTTTACGGGCGCCGTCCTGACTTTC

size: .
J: TRBJ1-2
V: TRBV5-3
D: .
CDR3: CARSLYPRDGGGYTF
DNA: TGTGCCAGAAGCTTATATCCCAGGGACGGAGGTGGCTACACCTTC

size: .
J: TRBJ2-2
V: TRBV5-4
D: TRBD2
CDR3: CASSLSGRANTGELFF
DNA: TGTGCCAGCAGCTTAAGCGGGAGAGCGAACACCGGGGAGCTGTTTTTT

size: .
J: TRBJ2-2
V: TRBV19
D: TRBD1
CDR3: CASGTGTGGTGELFF
DNA: TGTGCCAGTGGAACGGGGACAGGGGGTACCGGGGAGCTGTTTTTT

size: .
J: TRBJ2-7
V: TRBV6-6
D: .
CDR3: CASSYAVLEGPYEQYF
DNA: TGTGCCAGCAGTTACGCCGTCCTTGAGGGCCCGTACGAGCAGTACTTC

size: .
J: TRBJ2-3
V: TRBV10-3
D: .
CDR3: CAGRGEGADTQYF
DNA: TGTGCCGGCCGGGGGGAGGGGGCAGATACGCAGTATTTT

size: .
J: TRBJ2-3
V: TRBV19
D: .
CDR3: CASSVQGSTDTQYF
DNA: TGTGCCAGTAGCGTCCAGGGAAGCACAGATACGCAGTATTTT

size: .
J: TRBJ1-5
V: TRBV18
D: .
CDR3: CASSLGGLGGATQPQHF
DNA: TGTGCCAGCTCACTGGGCGGGTTGGGGGGCGCAACGCAGCCCCAGCATTTT

size: .
J: TRBJ2-7
V: TRBV28
D: TRBD2
CDR3: CASTARGPYGRPHEQYF
DNA: TGTGCCAGCACCGCACGTGGTCCCTACGGGAGGCCCCACGAGCAGTACTTC

size: few
J: TRBJ2-2
V: TRBV11-2
D: .
CDR3: CASSFLGGPANTGELFF
DNA: TGTGCCAGCAGCTTCCTGGGGGGACCCGCGAACACCGGGGAGCTGTTTTTT

size: .
J: TRBJ2-1
V: TRBV7-9
D: TRBD2
CDR3: CASRYLAGVRNEQFF
DNA: TGTGCCAGCAGGTATCTAGCGGGAGTTAGGAATGAGCAGTTCTTC

size: .
J: TRBJ1-1
V: TRBV4-2
D: .
CDR3: CASSLEGHMNTEAFF
DNA: TGTGCCAGCAGCTTGGAGGGACATATGAACACTGAAGCTTTCTTT

size: .
J: TRBJ1-1
V: TRBV18
D: .
CDR3: CASSPKEGTEAFF
DNA: TGTGCCAGCTCACCCAAGGAGGGCACTGAAGCTTTCTTT

size: .
J: TRBJ1-2
V: TRBV5-1
D: TRBD1
CDR3: CASSFADRGGGYTF
DNA: TGCGCCAGCAGCTTCGCGGACAGGGGAGGTGGCTACACCTTC

size: .
J: TRBJ2-3
V: TRBV5-1
D: .
CDR3: CASRGLNTDTQYF
DNA: TGCGCCAGCAGAGGACTGAACACAGATACGCAGTATTTT

size: .
J: TRBJ1-2
V: TRBV28
D: TRBD1
CDR3: CASSRTGRGYGYTF
DNA: TGTGCCAGTAGCCGGACAGGGAGAGGCTATGGCTACACCTTC

size: .
J: TRBJ2-3
V: TRBV4-2
D: .
CDR3: CASSQDGSTDTQYF
DNA: TGTGCCAGCAGCCAAGATGGTAGCACAGATACGCAGTATTTT

size: .
J: TRBJ1-1
V: TRBV19
D: .
CDR3: CASTVIWRVDGEAFF
DNA: TGTGCCAGTACCGTAATTTGGAGGGTTGATGGTGAAGCTTTCTTT

size: .
J: TRBJ1-1
V: TRBV6-5
D: .
CDR3: CASTDTEAFF
DNA: TGTGCCAGCACTGACACTGAAGCTTTCTTT

size: .
J: TRBJ2-1
V: TRBV20-1
D: .
CDR3: CSARARGGAFF
DNA: TGCAGTGCTAGAGCCCGGGGCGGCGCGTTCTTC

size: .
J: TRBJ2-2
V: TRBV4-2
D: TRBD2
CDR3: CASSQGRSGRGAGELFF
DNA: TGTGCCAGCAGCCAAGGAAGGAGCGGGAGAGGGGCCGGGGAGCTGTTTTTT

size: medium-sized
J: TRBJ1-1
V: TRBV5-5
D: .
CDR3: CASSLGPQKNTEAFF
DNA: TGTGCCAGCAGCTTGGGCCCCCAGAAGAACACTGAAGCTTTCTTT

size: .
J: TRBJ2-2
V: TRBV4-1
D: .
CDR3: CASSRLGAGVGELFF
DNA: TGCGCCAGCAGCCGTCTGGGCGCAGGGGTCGGGGAGCTGTTTTTT

size: .
J: TRBJ2-3
V: TRBV27
D: .
CDR3: CASSFRLGDTQYF
DNA: TGTGCCAGCAGTTTTAGACTGGGAGATACGCAGTATTTT

size: .
J: TRBJ2-3
V: TRBV5-4
D: .
CDR3: CASSLVGGLTSDTQYF
DNA: TGTGCCAGCAGCTTGGTAGGGGGACTGACCTCAGATACGCAGTATTTT

size: .
J: TRBJ1-1
V: TRBV10-3
D: TRBD1
CDR3: CATEQGAGEAFF
DNA: TGTGCCACCGAACAGGGGGCGGGTGAAGCTTTCTTT

size: .
J: TRBJ1-2
V: TRBV5-6
D: .
CDR3: CASSLDRVGYTF
DNA: TGTGCCAGCAGCTTGGATCGGGTTGGCTACACCTTC

size: once
J: TRBJ1-1
V: TRBV29-1
D: .
CDR3: CSVETGGMNTEAFF
DNA: TGCAGCGTTGAGACGGGAGGCATGAACACTGAAGCTTTCTTT